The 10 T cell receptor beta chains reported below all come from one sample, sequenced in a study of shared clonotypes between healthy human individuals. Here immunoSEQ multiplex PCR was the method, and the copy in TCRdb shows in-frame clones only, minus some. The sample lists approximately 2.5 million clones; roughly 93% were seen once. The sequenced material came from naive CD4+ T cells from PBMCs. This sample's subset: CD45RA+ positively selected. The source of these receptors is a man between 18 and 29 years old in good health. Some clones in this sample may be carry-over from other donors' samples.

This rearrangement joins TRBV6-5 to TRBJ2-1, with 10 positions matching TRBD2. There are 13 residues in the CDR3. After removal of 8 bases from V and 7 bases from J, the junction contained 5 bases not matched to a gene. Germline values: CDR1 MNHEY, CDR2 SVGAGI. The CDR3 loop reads CASRLAGGNEQFF. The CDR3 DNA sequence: TGTGCCAGCCGACTAGCGGGCGGGAATGAGCAGTTCTTC.

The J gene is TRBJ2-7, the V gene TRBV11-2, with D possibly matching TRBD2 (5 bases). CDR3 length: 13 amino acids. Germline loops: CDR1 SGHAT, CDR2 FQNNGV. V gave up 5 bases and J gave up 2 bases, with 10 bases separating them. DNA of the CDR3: TGTGCCAGCAGCCAGAGGGCGGCCTACGAGCAGTACTTC. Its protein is CASSQRAAYEQYF.

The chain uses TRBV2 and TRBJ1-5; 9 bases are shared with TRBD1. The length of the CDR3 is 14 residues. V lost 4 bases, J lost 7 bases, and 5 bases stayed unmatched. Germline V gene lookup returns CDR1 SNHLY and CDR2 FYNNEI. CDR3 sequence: CASSGTGGVQPQHF. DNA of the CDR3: TGTGCCAGCAGTGGTACAGGGGGCGTGCAGCCCCAGCATTTT.

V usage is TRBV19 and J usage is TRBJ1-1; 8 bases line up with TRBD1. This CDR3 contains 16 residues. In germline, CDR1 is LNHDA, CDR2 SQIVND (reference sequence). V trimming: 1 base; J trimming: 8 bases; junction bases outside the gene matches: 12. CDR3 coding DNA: TGTGCCAGTAGTATAGCTTCGGCAGGGGGCCCTCTCGAAGCTTTCTTT. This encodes CASSIASAGGPLEAFF.

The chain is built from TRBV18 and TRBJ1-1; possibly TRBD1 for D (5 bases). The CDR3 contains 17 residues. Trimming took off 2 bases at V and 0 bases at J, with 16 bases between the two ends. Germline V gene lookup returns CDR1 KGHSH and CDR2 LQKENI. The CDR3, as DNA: TGTGCCAGCTCACCAGTACAGGCATCATTCATGAACACTGAAGCTTTCTTT. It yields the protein CASSPVQASFMNTEAFF.

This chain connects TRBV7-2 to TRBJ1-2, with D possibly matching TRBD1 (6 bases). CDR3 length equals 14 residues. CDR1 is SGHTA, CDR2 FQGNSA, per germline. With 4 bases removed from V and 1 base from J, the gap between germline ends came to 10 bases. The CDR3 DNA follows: TGTGCCAGCAGCTACGGACAGAGTAACTATGGCTACACCTTC. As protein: CASSYGQSNYGYTF.

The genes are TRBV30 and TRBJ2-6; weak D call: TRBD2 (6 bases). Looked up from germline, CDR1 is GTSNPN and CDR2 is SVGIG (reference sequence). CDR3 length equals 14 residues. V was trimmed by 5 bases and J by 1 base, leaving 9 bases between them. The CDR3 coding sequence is TGTGCCTGGTTAGGGACTTCTGGGGCCAACGTCCTGACTTTC. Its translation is CAWLGTSGANVLTF. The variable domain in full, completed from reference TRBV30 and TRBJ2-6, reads SQTIHQWPATLVQPVGSPLSLECTVEGTSNPNLYWYRQAAGRGLQLLFYSVGIGQISSEVPQNLSASRPQDRQFILSSKKLLLSDSGFYLCAWLGTSGANVLTFGAGSRLTVL.

In DNA, the CDR3 is TGTGCCAGCAGGGGCAGGTCTAATTATCAGCCCCAGCATTTT. This sequence encodes CASRGRSNYQPQHF. V is TRBV28 and J is TRBJ1-5; no definite D call. V was pared by 6 bases and J by 5 bases, with 14 bases between. The CDR3 spans 14 residues. Germline values: CDR1 MDHEN, CDR2 SYDVKM.

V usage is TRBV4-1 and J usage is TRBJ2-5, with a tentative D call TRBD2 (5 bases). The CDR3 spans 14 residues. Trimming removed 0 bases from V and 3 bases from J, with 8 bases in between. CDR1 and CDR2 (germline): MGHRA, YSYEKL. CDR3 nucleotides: TGCGCCAGCAGCCAAGAGTACGGGAAAGAGACCCAGTACTTC. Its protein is CASSQEYGKETQYF.

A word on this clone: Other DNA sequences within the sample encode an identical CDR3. The CDR3 loop reads CASSLGDTSNQPQHF. CDR3 coding DNA: TGCGCCAGCAGCTTGGGGGACACTAGCAATCAGCCCCAGCATTTT. The J gene is TRBJ1-5, the V gene TRBV5-1; D perhaps matches TRBD1 (6 bases). The V and J ends lost 0 bases and 0 bases respectively, with 7 bases between them. CDR3 length equals 15 residues. In germline, CDR1 is SGHRS, CDR2 YFSETQ.